This is a list of T cell receptor beta chains from one sample in a study of shared clonotypes between healthy human individuals. This table comes from immunoSEQ multiplex PCR, and its TCRdb copy is limited to in-frame clones, with some not included. The sample lists 850,000 to 1,200,000 clones; roughly 70% were seen once. The source material was memory CD4+ T cells sorted from blood. These receptors all stem from a man aged 18 to 29 in good health. CDR3s include the opening cysteine and the closing phenylalanine or tryptophan.

j_gene,v_gene,CDR3aa
TRBJ2-1,TRBV7-2,CASSLARLAGDPRNEQFF
TRBJ1-3,TRBV5-6,CASSTAKGARYTIYF
TRBJ2-7,TRBV19,CASSLQGYEQYF
TRBJ2-1,TRBV28,CAGSRDRGGMGLVNEQFF
TRBJ2-7,TRBV7-8,CASRESRQEGYEQYF
TRBJ2-5,TRBV11-2,CASSLGGAQETQYF
TRBJ1-5,TRBV19,CASSMFLTGVKQPQHF
TRBJ2-7,TRBV30,CAWSVGHEQYF
TRBJ1-2,TRBV6-5,CASSYRGWHGYTF
TRBJ2-7,TRBV4-2,CASSQAVAGGPWDPYEQYF